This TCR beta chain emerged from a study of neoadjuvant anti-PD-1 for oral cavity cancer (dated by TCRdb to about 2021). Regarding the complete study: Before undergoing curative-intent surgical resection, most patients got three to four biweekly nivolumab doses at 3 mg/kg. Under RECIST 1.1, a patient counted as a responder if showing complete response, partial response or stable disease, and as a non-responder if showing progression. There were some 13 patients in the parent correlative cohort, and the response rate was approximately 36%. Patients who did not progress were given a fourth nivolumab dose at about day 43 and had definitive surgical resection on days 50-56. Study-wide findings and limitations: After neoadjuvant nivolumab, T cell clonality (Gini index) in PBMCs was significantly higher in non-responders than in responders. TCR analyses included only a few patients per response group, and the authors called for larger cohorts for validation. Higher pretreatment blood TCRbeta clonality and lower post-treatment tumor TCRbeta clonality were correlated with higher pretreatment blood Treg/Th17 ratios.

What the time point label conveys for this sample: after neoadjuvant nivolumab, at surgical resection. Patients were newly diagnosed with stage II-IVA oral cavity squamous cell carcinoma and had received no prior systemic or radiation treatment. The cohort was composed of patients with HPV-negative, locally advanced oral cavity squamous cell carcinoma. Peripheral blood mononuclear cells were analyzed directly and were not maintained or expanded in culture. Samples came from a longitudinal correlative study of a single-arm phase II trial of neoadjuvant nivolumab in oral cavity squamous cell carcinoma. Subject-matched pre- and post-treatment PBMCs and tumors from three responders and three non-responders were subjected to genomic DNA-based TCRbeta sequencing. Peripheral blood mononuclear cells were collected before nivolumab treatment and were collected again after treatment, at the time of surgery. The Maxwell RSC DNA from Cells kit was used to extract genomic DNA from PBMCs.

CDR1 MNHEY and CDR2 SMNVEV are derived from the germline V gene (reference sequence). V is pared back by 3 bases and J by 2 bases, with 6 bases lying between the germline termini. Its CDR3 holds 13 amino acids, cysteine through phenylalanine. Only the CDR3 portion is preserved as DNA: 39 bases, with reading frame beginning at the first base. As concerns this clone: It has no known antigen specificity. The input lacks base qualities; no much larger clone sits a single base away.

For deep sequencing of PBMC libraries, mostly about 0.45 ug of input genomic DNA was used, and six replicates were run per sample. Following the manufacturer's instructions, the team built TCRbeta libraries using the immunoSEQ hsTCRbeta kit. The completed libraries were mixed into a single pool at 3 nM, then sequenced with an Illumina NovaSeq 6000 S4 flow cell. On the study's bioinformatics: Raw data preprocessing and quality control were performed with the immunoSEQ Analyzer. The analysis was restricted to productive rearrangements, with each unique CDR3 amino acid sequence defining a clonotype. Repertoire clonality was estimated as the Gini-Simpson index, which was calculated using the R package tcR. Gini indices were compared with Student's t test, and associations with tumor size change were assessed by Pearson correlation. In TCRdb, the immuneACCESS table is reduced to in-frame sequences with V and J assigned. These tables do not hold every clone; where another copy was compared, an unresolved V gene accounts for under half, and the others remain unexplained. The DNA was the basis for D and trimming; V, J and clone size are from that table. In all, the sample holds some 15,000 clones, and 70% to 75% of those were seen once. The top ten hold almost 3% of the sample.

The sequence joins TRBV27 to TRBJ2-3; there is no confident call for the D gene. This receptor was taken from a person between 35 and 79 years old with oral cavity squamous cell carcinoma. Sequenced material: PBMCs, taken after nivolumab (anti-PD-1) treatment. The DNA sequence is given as TGTGCCAGCAGTTTGGTGACCACAGATACGCAGTATTTT. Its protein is CASSLVTTDTQYF.